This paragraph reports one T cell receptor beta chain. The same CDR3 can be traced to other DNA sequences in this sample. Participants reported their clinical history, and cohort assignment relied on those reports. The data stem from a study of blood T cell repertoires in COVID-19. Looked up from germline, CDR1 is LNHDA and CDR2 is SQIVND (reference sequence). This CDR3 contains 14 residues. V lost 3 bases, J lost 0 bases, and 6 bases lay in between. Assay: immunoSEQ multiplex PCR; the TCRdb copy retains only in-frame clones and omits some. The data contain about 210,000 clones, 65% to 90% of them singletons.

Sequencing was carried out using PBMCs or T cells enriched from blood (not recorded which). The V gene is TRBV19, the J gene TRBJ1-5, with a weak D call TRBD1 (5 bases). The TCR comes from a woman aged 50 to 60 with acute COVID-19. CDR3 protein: CASSIQGSNQPQHF. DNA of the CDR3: TGTGCCAGTAGTATCCAGGGTAGCAATCAGCCCCAGCATTTT.